The 9 T cell receptor beta chains presented below share a single source sample, sequenced in a study of T-cell memory formation after mild COVID-19. TCRdb used MiXCR to reprocess the 5' RACE reads, holding one entry per CDR3 protein. The table records about 310,000 distinct CDR3 sequences, about 15% of them present only once. The sequenced sample consisted of PBMCs or a T cell subset sorted from them (not recorded which). These receptors originate from a man younger than 30 who had mild COVID-19 (a few samples of this study predate the infection). Cell type and time point are not known.

This clonotype was seen at least ten times. The chain recombines TRBV7-9 with TRBJ2-1; TRBD2 aligns across 10 bases. Germline assignment: CDR1 SEHNR and CDR2 FQNEAQ (reference sequence). The CDR3 runs 13 residues. The ends lost 4 bases at V and 6 bases at J; junction bases unmatched: 0. This CDR3 is CASSSSGGNEQFF. Written as DNA, the CDR3 is TGTGCCAGCAGCTCTAGCGGGGGCAATGAGCAGTTCTTC.

This clonotype was seen more than once but under ten times. The rearrangement joins TRBV6-6 to TRBJ2-5; possibly TRBD1 for D (6 bases). The CDR3 runs 13 residues. CDR1 and CDR2 (germline): MNHNY, SVGAGI (reference sequence). V shed 7 bases and J shed 3 bases, with 12 bases lying between them. The CDR3 DNA follows: TGTGCCAGCACCGTCGGGACAAAAGAGACCCAGTACTTC. It yields the protein CASTVGTKETQYF.

This chain links TRBV6-2 or TRBV6-3 with TRBJ2-1, with D possibly matching TRBD2 (6 bases). Trimming pared 6 bases from V and 3 bases from J, leaving 15 bases between. The germline V gene encodes CDR1 MNHEY and CDR2 SVGEGT. The CDR3 runs 15 residues. The CDR3 nucleotides are TGTGCCAGCAGCCGCCGGCGGGGCTTCTACAATGAGCAGTTCTTC. It encodes CASSRRRGFYNEQFF.

The genes are TRBV7-9 and TRBJ1-2; weak D call: TRBD1 (5 bases). This CDR3 is 12 amino acids long. With 4 bases removed from V and 8 bases from J, the gap between germline ends came to 11 bases. Germline values: CDR1 SEHNR, CDR2 FQNEAQ (reference sequence). Here the CDR3 DNA reads TGTGCCAGCAGCTCTCCGGGGGGGGGCTACACCTTC. It specifies CASSSPGGGYTF.

V and J are TRBV5-1 and TRBJ2-5; 16 bases align to TRBD2. V lost 4 bases and J lost 5; bases outside the gene matches: 8. The CDR3 has 17 amino acids. CDR1 SGHRS and CDR2 YFSETQ come from the germline V gene. CDR3 DNA: TGCGCCAGCAGCACCGGGACTAGCGGGGGGGCCTGGGAGACCCAGTACTTC. Translated: CASSTGTSGGAWETQYF.

This clonotype was observed a handful of times. This chain joins TRBV6-6 and TRBJ2-2; D unclear. There are 11 residues in the CDR3. CDR1 is MNHNY, CDR2 SVGAGI, per germline (reference sequence). The germline V and J ends were trimmed by 0 bases and 9 bases, with 2 bases remaining between them. The CDR3 spells CASSYSRELFF. The CDR3 DNA follows: TGTGCCAGCAGTTACTCGAGGGAGCTGTTTTTT.

This clonotype was counted only a few times. V usage is TRBV7-2 and J usage is TRBJ2-3; D is possibly TRBD1 (6 bases). The CDR3 loop spans 15 amino acids. Germline V gene sequence: CDR1 SGHTA, CDR2 FQGNSA. Trimming left V 5 bases short and J 0 bases short, with 12 bases between. The CDR3 region has the DNA TGTGCCAGCAGCCCCGGACAGATTAGCACAGATACGCAGTATTTT. Its translation is CASSPGQISTDTQYF.

The rearrangement links TRBV7-9 to TRBJ2-7; D gene uncertain. Trimming shortened V by 1 base and J by 6 bases, and 10 bases separated the two germline ends. Germline CDR1 is SEHNR and CDR2 is FQNEAQ (reference sequence). The CDR3 is 13 amino acids. The CDR3 protein is CASSLVGSGEQYV. The DNA for the CDR3 is TGTGCCAGCAGCTTAGTTGGGTCAGGCGAGCAGTACGTC.

There are many counts of this clonotype. J is TRBJ2-2 and V is TRBV10-3; 9 nucleotides align to TRBD1. This CDR3 has 15 residues. J was trimmed by 6 bases and V by 8 bases; bases with no gene match: 10. The germline V gene has CDR1 ENHRY and CDR2 SYGVKD. CDR3 residues: CAIFGGTGIAGELFF. As DNA, the CDR3 is TGTGCCATCTTCGGAGGGACAGGGATCGCCGGGGAGCTGTTTTTT.